This entry lists 31 T cell receptor beta chains sequenced from one sample in a study of cytomegalovirus exposure and HLA in healthy donors. The PCR made use of 60 Vbeta and 13 Jbeta primers. Assay: immunoSEQ multiplex PCR; the TCRdb copy retains only in-frame clones and omits some. Among more than 95,000 clones, over 65% were seen once, and the ten largest hold over 5.5%. The sample consisted of PBMCs. The receptors shown here come from a woman in her thirties or forties in good health and CMV-seronegative.

The chain couples TRBV19 to TRBJ2-2, with D perhaps matching TRBD1 (5 bases). This CDR3 is 14 amino acids long. Trimming took 2 bases from V and 13 from J, leaving 17 bases between them. The V gene's germline CDR1 is LNHDA and CDR2 SQIVND (reference sequence). CDR3 sequence: CASSIQGSLGSLFF. The CDR3 DNA is TGTGCCAGTAGTATACAGGGTTCCCTGGGTTCGCTGTTTTTT.

The chain joins TRBV2 to TRBJ1-2; perhaps TRBD1 as D (5 bases). Germline V gene lookup returns CDR1 SNHLY and CDR2 FYNNEI. The CDR3 sequence is 15 residues long. V lost 5 bases to trimming and J lost 2 bases, with 15 bases between them. In nucleotides, the CDR3 is TGTGCCAGCAGTCTCCGGGACTTTACCAACTATGGCTACACCTTC. Encoded protein: CASSLRDFTNYGYTF.

This clone was found a few times. This chain uses TRBV2 with TRBJ1-3; D is unresolved. The CDR3 totals 13 residues. Germline V gene data show CDR1 as SNHLY and CDR2 as FYNNEI. V lost 7 bases to trimming and J lost 4 bases, with 11 bases between them. In DNA form, the CDR3 reads TGTGCCAGCACTACCCGAGCCGGAAACACCATATATTTT. Residues: CASTTRAGNTIYF.

This chain uses TRBV27 with TRBJ1-5; no clear D. Germline V gene data show CDR1 as MNHEY and CDR2 as SMNVEV (reference sequence). The length of the CDR3 is 16 residues. The V and J ends lost 1 base and 2 bases respectively, with 12 bases between them. CDR3 nucleotides: TGTGCCAGCAGTTTATTTCCCCCGTCGGGCAATCAGCCCCAGCATTTT. The encoded protein is CASSLFPPSGNQPQHF.

The gene calls are TRBV2 and TRBJ2-5; perhaps TRBD2 as D (6 bases). The length of the CDR3 is 12 residues. Trimming removed 8 bases at V and 5 bases at J, with 12 bases between. Germline CDR1 is SNHLY and CDR2 is FYNNEI. This chain's CDR3 is CASVAAGETQYF. The CDR3 nucleotides read TGTGCCAGCGTGGCGGCGGGGGAGACCCAGTACTTC. The whole variable domain, filled in from reference TRBV2 and TRBJ2-5, reads EPEVTQTPSHQVTQMGQEVILRCVPISNHLYFYWYRQILGQKVEFLVSFYNNEISEKSEIFDDQFSVERPDGSNFTLKIRSTKLEDSAMYFCASVAAGETQYFGPGTRLLVL.

The V call is TRBV7-2, the J call TRBJ2-7; D is possibly TRBD2 (6 bases). V lost 5 bases and J lost 3, with 14 bases in between. The CDR3 loop spans 14 amino acids. Germline CDR1 reads SGHTA; CDR2 reads FQGNSA. CDR3 coding DNA: TGTGCCAGCAGCACTTTCCTCGGGAGCTACGAGCAGTACTTC. Encoded protein: CASSTFLGSYEQYF.

The rearrangement uses TRBV11-3 and TRBJ2-2; TRBD2 agrees at 7 bases. The germline CDR1 and CDR2 sequences are SGHNT and YENEEA. The CDR3 consists of 14 residues. The ends lost 6 bases at V and 5 bases at J; junction bases unmatched: 6. The chain's CDR3 is CASSSGGRTGELFF. The CDR3 DNA reads as TGTGCCAGCAGTTCGGGGGGTAGGACCGGGGAGCTGTTTTTT.

The chain has TRBV6-1 and TRBJ1-2; tentative D call: TRBD1 (6 bases). Looked up from germline, CDR1 is MNHNS and CDR2 is SASEGT. This CDR3 spans 14 amino acids. V lost 5 bases, J lost 4 bases, and 14 bases lay in between. CDR3 sequence: CASSSTAGAYGYTF. The CDR3 DNA is TGTGCCAGCAGTTCCACGGCGGGGGCCTATGGCTACACCTTC.

This clone has only one observation. This chain connects TRBV5-4 to TRBJ2-1; 10 bases agree with TRBD2. The V gene's germline CDR1 is SGHNT and CDR2 YYREEE (reference sequence). The CDR3 is 14 residues long. V dropped 4 bases and J dropped 4; count of bases not matched to a gene: 2. CDR3 protein: CASSRTSGYNEQFF. CDR3 in DNA: TGTGCCAGCAGCCGGACTAGCGGATACAATGAGCAGTTCTTC.

This chain uses TRBV28 with TRBJ1-3, with no clear D. With 3 bases removed from V and 0 bases from J, the gap between germline ends came to 12 bases. Germline CDR1 is MDHEN and CDR2 is SYDVKM. The CDR3 runs to 16 residues. The CDR3 is CASSFGSRFSGNTIYF. CDR3 coding DNA: TGTGCCAGCAGTTTTGGTAGTCGGTTCTCTGGAAACACCATATATTTT.

The CDR3 nucleotides read TGTGCCAGCAGTTTACCCCTCACAGATACGCAGTATTTT. Its translation: CASSLPLTDTQYF. The V and J genes are TRBV28 and TRBJ2-3; unclear D gene. V was shortened by 2 bases and J by 2 bases, with 5 bases between the two germline ends. Germline-derived CDR1 and CDR2 are MDHEN and SYDVKM. The CDR3 runs to 13 residues. The variable domain in full, completed from reference TRBV28 and TRBJ2-3, reads DVKVTQSSRYLVKRTGEKVFLECVQDMDHENMFWYRQDPGLGLRLIYFSYDVKMKEKGDIPEGYSVSREKKERFSLILESASTNQTSMYLCASSLPLTDTQYFGPGTRLTVL.

J is TRBJ1-1 and V is TRBV5-1, with D perhaps matching TRBD1 (5 bases). The CDR3 consists of 15 residues. V lost 6 bases to trimming and J lost 5 bases, with 20 bases between them. Germline CDR1 SGHRS, CDR2 YFSETQ. CDR3 loop: CASTSRGSGMTEAFF. The CDR3 coding sequence is TGCGCCAGCACTTCCCGAGGATCAGGGATGACTGAAGCTTTCTTT. Full variable domain (remainder filled in from reference TRBV5-1 and TRBJ1-1): KAGVTQTPRYLIKTRGQQVTLSCSPISGHRSVSWYQQTPGQGLQFLFEYFSETQRNKGNFPGRFSGRQFSNSRSEMNVSTLELGDSALYLCASTSRGSGMTEAFFGQGTRLTVV.

This chain joins TRBV7-9 and TRBJ1-5; TRBD1 aligns across 7 bases. Germline V gene lookup returns CDR1 SEHNR and CDR2 FQNEAQ (reference sequence). V was clipped by 2 bases and J by 5 bases; unmatched bases: 9. The CDR3 is 16 amino acids. In DNA, the CDR3 is TGTGCCAGCAGCTTATCCTTCGACAGGGAGGATCAGCCCCAGCATTTT. Translation gives CASSLSFDREDQPQHF.

The genes are TRBV6-1 and TRBJ2-1; 14 bases align to TRBD2. The CDR3 spans 18 residues. Per germline, CDR1 MNHNS and CDR2 SASEGT. V gave up 5 bases and J gave up 8 bases; unmatched junction bases: 14. The CDR3 loop is CASSKDFGTSGRGDEQFF. The CDR3 nucleotides read TGTGCCAGCAGTAAAGATTTTGGGACTAGCGGGAGAGGGGATGAGCAGTTCTTC.

This clone was observed a few times. The CDR3 DNA sequence: TGTGCCAGCAGCTTAGGGGACAGCTACACTGAAGCTTTCTTT. It translates to CASSLGDSYTEAFF. V and J are TRBV7-9 and TRBJ1-1, with 7 nucleotides matching TRBD1. The CDR3 covers 14 residues. The junction had 2 bases not matched to a gene; V was cut back by 1 base and J by 3 bases. The germline CDR1 and CDR2 sequences are SEHNR and FQNEAQ (reference sequence).

The chain couples TRBV5-1 to TRBJ2-5; perhaps TRBD1 as D (5 bases). Trimming left V 4 bases short and J 5 bases short, with 15 bases between. CDR1 is SGHRS and CDR2 is YFSETQ in the germline V gene. This CDR3 has 14 amino acids. The CDR3 loop reads CASSTLTVGETQYF. The CDR3 DNA reads as TGCGCCAGCAGCACCCTGACAGTAGGCGAGACCCAGTACTTC.

The chain recombines TRBV25-1 with TRBJ2-1, with TRBD1 matching over 8 bases. The V segment lost 5 bases and the J segment 6 bases; nucleotides outside the gene matches: 6. Germline CDR1 and CDR2: MGHDK and SYGVNS. CDR3 size: 14 residues. CDR3 nucleotides: TGTGCCAGCAGTAGCGACAGGGGAAGCAATGAGCAGTTCTTC. It codes for CASSSDRGSNEQFF.

The chain joins TRBV28 to TRBJ1-4, with D unclear. The CDR3 loop spans 12 amino acids. Germline V gene data show CDR1 as MDHEN and CDR2 as SYDVKM. The V end lost 7 bases, the J end lost 7 bases, and 10 bases lay between the germline ends. In DNA form, the CDR3 reads TGTGCCAGCATGAGGCGCGGTGAAAAACTGTTTTTT. As protein: CASMRRGEKLFF. Together with reference TRBV28 and TRBJ1-4, the CDR3 gives the full variable domain: DVKVTQSSRYLVKRTGEKVFLECVQDMDHENMFWYRQDPGLGLRLIYFSYDVKMKEKGDIPEGYSVSREKKERFSLILESASTNQTSMYLCASMRRGEKLFFGSGTQLSVL.

The chain employs TRBV6-1 and TRBJ2-1, with TRBD1 as a possible D gene (5 bases). Germline V lookup: CDR1 MNHNS, CDR2 SASEGT. Trimming took 3 bases from V and 10 from J, leaving 13 bases between them. The length of the CDR3 is 13 residues. The CDR3: CASSETDLREQFF. The CDR3 DNA is TGTGCCAGCAGTGAGACAGACCTGAGGGAGCAGTTCTTC.

This clone was seen more than once but under ten times. This sequence joins TRBV10-1 and TRBJ2-5, with D possibly TRBD1 on 5 matching bases. Germline V gene lookup returns CDR1 WNHNN and CDR2 SYGVQD (reference sequence). Trimming stripped 6 bases from V and 0 bases from J, with 5 bases between. The CDR3 sequence is 12 residues long. The CDR3 sequence: CASSRDQETQYF. CDR3 DNA: TGCGCCAGCAGCAGGGACCAAGAGACCCAGTACTTC.

In its sample, this clone was seen a few times. V and J are TRBV7-8 and TRBJ1-1; perhaps TRBD1 as D (5 bases). CDR1 SGHVS and CDR2 FQNEAQ come from the germline V gene. With 1 base removed from V and 5 bases from J, the gap between germline ends came to 14 bases. CDR3 length: 15 amino acids. CDR3 coding DNA: TGTGCCAGCAGCTTAGAAAGGGGAGGGAGTACTGAAGCTTTCTTT. Translating it yields CASSLERGGSTEAFF.

The chain is built from TRBV20-1 and TRBJ2-5; the D gene is possibly TRBD2 (5 bases). Trimming stripped 3 bases from V and 11 bases from J, with 13 bases between. This CDR3 comprises 11 residues. Germline V gives CDR1 DFQATT, CDR2 SNEGSKA (reference sequence). CDR3 residues: CSASLAREQYF. The CDR3 DNA is TGCAGTGCTAGCCTAGCAAGGGAGCAGTACTTC.

Written as DNA, the CDR3 is TGTGCCAGCAGCGTTGTAGACGAGCAGTACTTC. Translated, it gives CASSVVDEQYF. The J gene is TRBJ2-7, the V gene TRBV5-6; D is undetermined. V was shortened by 4 bases and J by 5 bases, with 7 bases between the two germline ends. The germline gives CDR1 SGHDT, CDR2 YYEEEE. The CDR3 contains 11 residues. The full variable domain, in which reference TRBV5-6 and TRBJ2-7 provide the parts outside the CDR3, is DAGVTQSPTHLIKTRGQQVTLRCSPKSGHDTVSWYQQALGQGPQFIFQYYEEEERQRGNFPDRFSGHQFPNYSSELNVNALLLGDSALYLCASSVVDEQYFGPGTRLTVT.

This clone was observed a handful of times. The DNA for the CDR3 is TGTGCCAGTGAGGGGACAGCCTTTCCCTACGAGCAGTACTTC. Amino acid sequence: CASEGTAFPYEQYF. The chain is built from TRBV6-1 and TRBJ2-7, with 7 bases fitting TRBD1. V shed 9 bases and J 2 bases; nucleotides not matched to a gene: 10. This CDR3 spans 14 amino acids. Germline lookup yields CDR1 MNHNS and CDR2 SASEGT.

The chain recombines TRBV10-1 with TRBJ2-7; 8 bases agree with TRBD2. This CDR3 spans 14 amino acids. Germline assignment: CDR1 WNHNN and CDR2 SYGVQD (reference sequence). With 3 bases clipped from V and 4 bases from J, the junction kept 5 bases outside the gene matches. The CDR3 protein is CASSDDGRAYEQYF. In DNA form, the CDR3 reads TGCGCCAGCAGTGATGACGGGAGGGCTTACGAGCAGTACTTC.

The chain joins TRBV19 to TRBJ2-2, with a weak D call TRBD1 (6 bases). V lost 3 bases and J 6 bases, leaving 11 bases between the germline ends. Per the germline V gene, CDR1 is LNHDA and CDR2 is SQIVND (reference sequence). The CDR3 totals 14 residues. CDR3 protein: CASSINRESGELFF. The CDR3 DNA is TGTGCCAGTAGTATCAACAGGGAATCCGGGGAGCTGTTTTTT.

The chain carries TRBV6-1 and TRBJ2-7, with a weak D call TRBD1 (6 bases). V lost 3 bases and J 4 bases, leaving 22 bases between the germline ends. The CDR3 sequence is 17 residues long. From germline, CDR1 is MNHNS and CDR2 SASEGT. The CDR3 here is CASSDTYQGTRKYEQYF. CDR3 nucleotides: TGTGCCAGCAGTGATACTTACCAGGGGACAAGAAAGTACGAGCAGTACTTC.

The chain couples TRBV2 to TRBJ1-2; unclear D gene. CDR1 is SNHLY, CDR2 FYNNEI, per germline. V lost 4 bases to trimming and J lost 7 bases, with 16 bases between them. The CDR3 totals 14 residues. The CDR3 loop reads CASSARAWEGGYTF. The CDR3, as DNA: TGTGCCAGCAGTGCTAGAGCTTGGGAGGGTGGCTACACCTTC.

This rearrangement joins TRBV28 to TRBJ2-2; TRBD2 might be the D (6 bases). The CDR3 has 14 residues. CDR1 is MDHEN, CDR2 SYDVKM, per germline. Deletions cut 4 bases from V and 5 bases from J, with 11 bases between. The CDR3 nucleotides read TGTGCCAGCAGTTCCGGGACTGAAACCGGGGAGCTGTTTTTT. Translation: CASSSGTETGELFF.

This sequence joins TRBV10-2 and TRBJ2-1; D gene uncertain. CDR3 length equals 12 residues. From germline, CDR1 is WSHSY and CDR2 SAAADI. V lost 8 bases, J lost 5 bases, and 10 bases lay in between. The CDR3 protein is CASLLPNNEQFF. Here the CDR3 DNA reads TGCGCCAGCCTCCTCCCTAACAATGAGCAGTTCTTC.

The rearrangement uses TRBV6-5 and TRBJ2-5; D possibly corresponds to TRBD1 (6 bases). This CDR3 contains 14 residues. CDR1 and CDR2 (germline): MNHEY, SVGAGI. V was pared by 0 bases and J by 5 bases, with 10 bases between. CDR3 loop: CASSYSQGLETQYF. CDR3 sequence (DNA): TGTGCCAGCAGTTACTCACAGGGTCTCGAGACCCAGTACTTC.